Below are 24 T cell receptor beta chains sequenced from a single sample in a study of cytomegalovirus exposure and HLA in healthy donors. The PCR contained 60 Vbeta and 13 Jbeta primers. Generated by immunoSEQ multiplex PCR, the TCRdb table keeps only in-frame clones and is missing some. The listing records around 44,000 clones. The specimen sequenced was PBMCs. The receptors come from a male donor in good health and CMV-seropositive.

The CDR3 sequence: CASSYTGQSETQYF. CDR3 bases: TGTGCCAGCAGTTATACAGGGCAGTCAGAGACCCAGTACTTC. The chain has TRBV6-5 and TRBJ2-5, with a weak D call TRBD1 (6 bases). Trimming pared 3 bases from V and 4 bases from J, leaving 12 bases between. Germline lookup yields CDR1 MNHEY and CDR2 SVGAGI. The CDR3 sequence is 14 residues long.

This chain connects TRBV27 to TRBJ2-6, with TRBD1 matching 8 bases. V dropped 2 bases and J dropped 7; count of bases not matched to a gene: 7. CDR1 and CDR2 (germline): MNHEY, SMNVEV (reference sequence). The CDR3 has 16 amino acids. CDR3 sequence (DNA): TGTGCCAGCAGTTTAGGACAGGGCCTTCGAGCCAACGTCCTGACTTTC. Its protein is CASSLGQGLRANVLTF. The whole variable domain, remainder taken from reference TRBV27 and TRBJ2-6, is EAQVTQNPRYLITVTGKKLTVTCSQNMNHEYMSWYRQDPGLGLRQIYYSMNVEVTDKGDVPEGYKVSRKEKRNFPLILESPSPNQTSLYFCASSLGQGLRANVLTFGAGSRLTVL.

The chain employs TRBV6-5 and TRBJ1-1, with 8 bases lining up with TRBD1. V dropped 8 bases and J dropped 3; count of bases not matched to a gene: 2. Germline V lookup: CDR1 MNHEY, CDR2 SVGAGI. CDR3 size: 12 residues. The CDR3 sequence: CASQDRDTEAFF. In nucleotides, the CDR3 is TGTGCCAGCCAGGACAGGGACACTGAAGCTTTCTTT.

This chain uses TRBV28 with TRBJ1-1, with 8 nucleotides matching TRBD1. The CDR3 is 11 amino acids. V was pared by 4 bases and J by 8 bases, with 0 bases of the junction left unmatched. CDR1 and CDR2 from the germline V gene are MDHEN and SYDVKM. CDR3 loop: CASSWDREAFF. Here the CDR3 DNA reads TGTGCCAGCAGTTGGGACAGGGAAGCTTTCTTT.

The chain uses TRBV18 and TRBJ1-1; the match to TRBD1 covers 7 bases. This CDR3 contains 14 residues. Trimming took 3 bases from V and 2 from J; bases not matched to a gene: 3. Germline assignment: CDR1 KGHSH and CDR2 LQKENI. The CDR3 DNA follows: TGTGCCAGCTCACCTGACAGGGTAAACACTGAAGCTTTCTTT. This sequence encodes CASSPDRVNTEAFF.

The chain combines TRBV5-1 with TRBJ2-3, with 7 bases matching TRBD2. V lost 2 bases and J lost 4; bases outside the gene matches: 4. Germline V gene lookup returns CDR1 SGHRS and CDR2 YFSETQ. CDR3 length equals 14 residues. CDR3 loop: CASSFSGVPDTQYF. The CDR3 coding sequence is TGCGCCAGCAGCTTCAGCGGGGTCCCAGATACGCAGTATTTT.

The chain employs TRBV5-6 and TRBJ1-1; D call uncertain. Germline-derived CDR1 and CDR2 are SGHDT and YYEEEE. The CDR3 covers 13 residues. Trimming took off 6 bases at V and 3 bases at J, with 12 bases between the two ends. The CDR3 is CASTGLYHTEAFF. DNA for the CDR3: TGTGCCAGCACGGGTCTTTATCACACTGAAGCTTTCTTT.

The gene calls are TRBV5-1 and TRBJ1-1, with D possibly matching TRBD1 (6 bases). V was pared by 5 bases and J by 0 bases, with 14 bases between. This CDR3 is 15 amino acids long. The V gene's germline CDR1 is SGHRS and CDR2 YFSETQ. For the CDR3, the DNA is TGCGCCAGCAGAACAGGGAGTGTGATGAACACTGAAGCTTTCTTT. Residues: CASRTGSVMNTEAFF.

The V and J genes are TRBV6-5 and TRBJ1-6; D may be TRBD1 (5 bases). The CDR3 spans 15 residues. CDR1 MNHEY and CDR2 SVGAGI come from the germline V gene. The ends were cut back, 6 bases at V and 2 bases at J, with 11 bases in the middle. In DNA, the CDR3 is TGTGCCAGCAGACCTGACAGAGCCTATAATTCACCCCTCCACTTT. It translates to CASRPDRAYNSPLHF.

The chain employs TRBV4-2 and TRBJ1-2; no definite D call. The CDR3 has 14 residues. The germline CDR1 and CDR2 sequences are LGHNA and YNFKEQ. Trimming took 0 bases from V and 1 from J, leaving 6 bases between them. CDR3 residues: CASSQDPNNYGYTF. CDR3 coding DNA: TGTGCCAGCAGCCAAGACCCAAATAACTATGGCTACACCTTC.

The chain links TRBV7-2 to TRBJ2-5; D is undetermined. CDR3 length equals 13 residues. Trimming shortened V by 5 bases and J by 0 bases, and 7 bases separated the two germline ends. Germline V gene data show CDR1 as SGHTA and CDR2 as FQGNSA. CDR3 sequence (DNA): TGTGCCAGCAGCGTAGGTAACCAAGAGACCCAGTACTTC. Protein: CASSVGNQETQYF.

The chain links TRBV4-3 to TRBJ1-2; D perhaps matches TRBD1 (6 bases). V shed 0 bases and J shed 4 bases, with 12 bases lying between them. CDR1 is LGHNA, CDR2 YSLEER, per germline. This CDR3 comprises 15 residues. The DNA for the CDR3 is TGCGCCAGCAGCCAAGATCACAGGGAACCCTATGGCTACACCTTC. Protein: CASSQDHREPYGYTF.

V is TRBV10-1 and J is TRBJ1-5; D remains unclear. Germline loops: CDR1 WNHNN, CDR2 SYGVQD (reference sequence). Between the trimmed V and J ends, which lost 7 bases and 9 bases, there was a span of 10 bases. This CDR3 contains 11 residues. This CDR3 reads CASTELRPQHF. CDR3 nucleotides: TGCGCCAGCACCGAGCTTCGGCCCCAGCATTTT.

The genes are TRBV4-1 and TRBJ2-1; 9 nucleotides line up with TRBD1. The CDR3 loop spans 15 amino acids. The junction had 4 bases not matched to a gene; V was cut back by 1 base and J by 6 bases. Germline V lookup: CDR1 MGHRA, CDR2 YSYEKL. CDR3 bases: TGCGCCAGCAGCCAAGGGGACAGGGAGGGCAATGAGCAGTTCTTC. This gives the protein CASSQGDREGNEQFF.

About this clone: One end of the junction is discordant with germline, which a read error may explain. Different DNA sequences within this sample yield the same CDR3. The chain has TRBV2 and TRBJ2-3; tentative D call: TRBD2 (6 bases). Germline V CDR1 and CDR2: SNHLY, FYNNEI. The CDR3 runs 13 residues. CDR3 DNA sequence: TGTGCCAGCAGTGCCGCGGGACGAGATACGCAGTACTTT. It codes for CASSAAGRDTQYF.

The chain joins TRBV4-2 to TRBJ2-4; D is uncertain. Per the germline V gene, CDR1 is LGHNA and CDR2 is YNFKEQ. Trimming removed 3 bases at V and 0 bases at J, with 9 bases between. The CDR3 extends over 15 amino acids. This CDR3 is CASSHDLLAKNIQYF. The CDR3, as DNA: TGTGCCAGCAGCCACGACTTACTAGCCAAAAACATTCAGTACTTC.

This chain links TRBV21-1 with TRBJ2-7; the table's TRBD2 call for D was not verified on the DNA. TRBV21-1 is shown as a pseudogene. The length of the CDR3 is 14 residues. The CDR3 spells CASVKGLSSYEQYF. CDR3 in DNA: TGTGCCAGCGTTAAGGGACTTTCCTCCTACGAGCAGTACTTC.

The chain links TRBV5-4 to TRBJ2-7; D might be TRBD1 (6 bases). CDR3 size: 12 residues. Trimming took 5 bases from V and 9 from J, leaving 15 bases between them. The V gene's germline CDR1 is SGHNT and CDR2 YYREEE (reference sequence). The CDR3, as DNA: TGTGCCAGCAGGCGCAGGGGTGAAGTGCAGTACTTC. Amino acids: CASRRRGEVQYF.

As regards this clone: A junction end diverges from the germline sequence, so it may reflect a read error. V is TRBV7-9 and J is TRBJ2-5; TRBD2 is a possible D gene (5 bases). Germline assignment: CDR1 SEHNR and CDR2 FQNEAQ (reference sequence). This CDR3 is built from 14 residues. In DNA form, the CDR3 reads TGTGCCAGCGGCTTAGTTGGAGAGCGGGAGACCCAGTACTTC. It yields the protein CASGLVGERETQYF.

J is TRBJ1-4 and V is TRBV19; 7 bases map to TRBD1. Losses at the gene ends were 3 bases for V and 6 bases for J; bases not matched to a gene: 10. The germline CDR1 and CDR2 sequences are LNHDA and SQIVND (reference sequence). There are 16 residues in the CDR3. In nucleotides, the CDR3 is TGTGCCAGTAGTATTATTAAGGGGGCTTCGGATGAAAAACTGTTTTTT. Translation: CASSIIKGASDEKLFF. The full variable domain, its missing parts supplied by reference TRBV19 and TRBJ1-4, is DGGITQSPKYLFRKEGQNVTLSCEQNLNHDAMYWYRQDPGQGLRLIYYSQIVNDFQKGDIAEGYSVSREKKESFPLTVTSAQKNPTAFYLCASSIIKGASDEKLFFGSGTQLSVL.

This chain joins TRBV7-2 and TRBJ2-3; 12 nucleotides line up with TRBD2. Unmatched junction bases numbered 3, after V lost 5 bases and J lost 6 bases. Germline V gene sequence: CDR1 SGHTA, CDR2 FQGNSA. The CDR3 length is 14 residues. The CDR3 loop reads CASSLGLAGDTQYF. The DNA of the CDR3 is TGTGCCAGCAGCCTTGGACTAGCGGGGGATACGCAGTATTTT.

The chain carries TRBV30 and TRBJ2-2; TRBD2 aligns across 7 bases. V trimming: 2 bases; J trimming: 4 bases; junction bases outside the gene matches: 7. CDR3 length equals 15 residues. Looked up from germline, CDR1 is GTSNPN and CDR2 is SVGIG (reference sequence). The CDR3 sequence is CAWSSGVLTTGELFF. The CDR3 DNA is TGTGCCTGGAGTAGCGGGGTCTTAACCACCGGGGAGCTGTTTTTT.

The chain has TRBV6-5 and TRBJ1-2; 7 nucleotides match TRBD1. This CDR3 is 15 amino acids long. V lost 2 bases to trimming and J lost 4 bases; unmatched junction nucleotides: 7. From germline, CDR1 is MNHEY and CDR2 SVGAGI. The chain's CDR3 is CASSYREGQSYGYTF. CDR3 in DNA: TGTGCCAGCAGTTACCGCGAGGGACAGTCCTATGGCTACACCTTC.

The chain links TRBV19 to TRBJ2-5, with 7 bases matching TRBD1. Germline V gives CDR1 LNHDA, CDR2 SQIVND (reference sequence). V dropped 5 bases and J dropped 3; count of bases not matched to a gene: 3. This CDR3 has 13 amino acids. The chain's CDR3 is CASSLDREETQYF. In DNA form, the CDR3 reads TGTGCCAGTAGTCTCGACAGGGAAGAGACCCAGTACTTC.